The TCR beta chain described here comes from a study of blood T cell repertoires in COVID-19. As for the study in general: Sources were T cells, B-cell-depleted T cells, or PBMCs; the material itself was cDNA or gDNA.

Profiled with immunoSEQ multiplex PCR; TCRdb holds only in-frame clones, not every one. The sample comprises 150,000 to 190,000 clones, roughly 82% of which are singletons, and around 9.8% rests with the top ten. Only a few counts were recorded for this clone. The CDR3 is 13 amino acids. V lost 3 bases to trimming and J lost 3 bases, with 8 bases between them. What was sequenced was peripheral blood. The sequence was obtained from a woman aged 45-65 years with acute or convalescent COVID-19. V usage is TRBV12-3 or TRBV12-4 and J usage is TRBJ2-5; tentatively, D is TRBD2 (6 bases). The CDR3 loop is CASSFGRKETQYF. The CDR3, as DNA: TGTGCCAGCAGTTTCGGGAGAAAAGAGACCCAGTACTTC.